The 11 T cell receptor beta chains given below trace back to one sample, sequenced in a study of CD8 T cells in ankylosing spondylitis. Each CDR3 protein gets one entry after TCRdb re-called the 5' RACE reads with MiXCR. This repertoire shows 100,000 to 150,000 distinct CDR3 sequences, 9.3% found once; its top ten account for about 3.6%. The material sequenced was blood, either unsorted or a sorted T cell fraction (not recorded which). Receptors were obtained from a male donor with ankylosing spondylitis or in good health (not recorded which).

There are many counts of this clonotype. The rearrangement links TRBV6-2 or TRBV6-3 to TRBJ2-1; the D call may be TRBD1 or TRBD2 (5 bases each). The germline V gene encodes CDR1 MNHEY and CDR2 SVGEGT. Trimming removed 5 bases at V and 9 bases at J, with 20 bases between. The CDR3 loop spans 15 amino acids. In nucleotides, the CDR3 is TGTGCCAGCAGTGTCCCGGGACGGCAAACGGGTGAGCAGTTCTTC. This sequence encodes CASSVPGRQTGEQFF.

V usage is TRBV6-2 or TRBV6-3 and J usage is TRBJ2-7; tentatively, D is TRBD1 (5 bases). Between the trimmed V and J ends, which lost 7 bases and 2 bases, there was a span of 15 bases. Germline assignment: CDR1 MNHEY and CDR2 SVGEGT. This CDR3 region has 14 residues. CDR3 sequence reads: CASTRAGPTYEQYF. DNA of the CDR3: TGTGCCAGCACCAGGGCCGGGCCCACCTACGAGCAGTACTTC.

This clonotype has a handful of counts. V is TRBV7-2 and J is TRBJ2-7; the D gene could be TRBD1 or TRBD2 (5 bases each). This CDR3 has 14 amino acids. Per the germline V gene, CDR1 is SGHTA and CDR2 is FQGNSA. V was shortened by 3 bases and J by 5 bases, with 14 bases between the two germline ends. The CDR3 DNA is TGTGCCAGCAGCTTTTTTGAGGGGTCCCACGAGCAGTACTTC. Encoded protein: CASSFFEGSHEQYF.

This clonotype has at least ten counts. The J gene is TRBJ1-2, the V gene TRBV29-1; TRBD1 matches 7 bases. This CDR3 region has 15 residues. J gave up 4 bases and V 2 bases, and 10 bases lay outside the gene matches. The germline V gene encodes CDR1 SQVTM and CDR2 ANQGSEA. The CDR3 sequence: CSVEPRDRDSYGYTF. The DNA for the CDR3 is TGCAGCGTTGAACCCCGGGACAGAGATTCCTATGGCTACACCTTC.

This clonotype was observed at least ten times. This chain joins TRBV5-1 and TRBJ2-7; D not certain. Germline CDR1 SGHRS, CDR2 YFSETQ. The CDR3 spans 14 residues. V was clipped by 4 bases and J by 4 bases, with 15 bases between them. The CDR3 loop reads CASSIHGSRYEQYF. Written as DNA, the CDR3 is TGCGCCAGCAGCATCCACGGGTCCCGATACGAGCAGTACTTC. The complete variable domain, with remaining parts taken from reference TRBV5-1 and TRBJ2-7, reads KAGVTQTPRYLIKTRGQQVTLSCSPISGHRSVSWYQQTPGQGLQFLFEYFSETQRNKGNFPGRFSGRQFSNSRSEMNVSTLELGDSALYLCASSIHGSRYEQYFGPGTRLTVT.

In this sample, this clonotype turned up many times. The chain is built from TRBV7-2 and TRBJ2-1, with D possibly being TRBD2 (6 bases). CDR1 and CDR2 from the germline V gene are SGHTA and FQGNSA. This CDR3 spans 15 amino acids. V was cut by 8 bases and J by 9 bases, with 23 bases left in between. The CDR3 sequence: CASRPSGGPKIEQFF. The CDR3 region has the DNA TGTGCCAGCCGGCCTTCTGGAGGGCCCAAGATTGAGCAGTTCTTC.

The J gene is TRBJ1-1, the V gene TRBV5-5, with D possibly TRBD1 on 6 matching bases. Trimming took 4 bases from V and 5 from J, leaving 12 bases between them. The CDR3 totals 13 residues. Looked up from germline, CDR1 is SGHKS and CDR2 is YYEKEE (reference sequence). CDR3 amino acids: CASSLAGTTEAFF. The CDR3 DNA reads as TGTGCCAGCAGCCTGGCCGGGACAACTGAAGCTTTCTTT.

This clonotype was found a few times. The DNA of the CDR3 is TGCAGCTATCTCGCCTCATCCAGGGGAAGTTCCAGCACAGATACGCAGTATTTT. Its translation is CSYLASSRGSSSTDTQYF. J is TRBJ2-3 and V is TRBV29-1, with a tentative D call TRBD1 (6 bases). The CDR3 covers 18 residues. The V and J ends lost 8 bases and 0 bases respectively, with 27 bases between them. Germline V CDR1 and CDR2: SQVTM, ANQGSEA.

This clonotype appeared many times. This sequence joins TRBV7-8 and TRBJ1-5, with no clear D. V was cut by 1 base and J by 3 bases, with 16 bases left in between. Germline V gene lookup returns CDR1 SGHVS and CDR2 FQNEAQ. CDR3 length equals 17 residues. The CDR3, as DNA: TGTGCCAGCAGCTTAGGGCGCGGTCTTCAAAACAATCAGCCCCAGCATTTT. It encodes CASSLGRGLQNNQPQHF.

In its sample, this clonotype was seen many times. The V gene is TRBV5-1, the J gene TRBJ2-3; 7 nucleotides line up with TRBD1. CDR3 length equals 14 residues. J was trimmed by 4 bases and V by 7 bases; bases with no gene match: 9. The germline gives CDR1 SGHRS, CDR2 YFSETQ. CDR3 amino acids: CASFSSTGADTQYF. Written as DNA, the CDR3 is TGCGCCAGCTTCAGTTCTACAGGGGCAGATACGCAGTATTTT.

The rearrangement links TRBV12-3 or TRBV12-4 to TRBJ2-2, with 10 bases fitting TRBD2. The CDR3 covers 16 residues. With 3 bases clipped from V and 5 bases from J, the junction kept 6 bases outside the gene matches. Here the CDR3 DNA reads TGTGCCAGCAGTTTGCTAGCGGGAGTCGGGACCGGGGAGCTGTTTTTT. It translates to CASSLLAGVGTGELFF.